The 6 T cell receptor beta chains in this list originate from one sample, sequenced in a study of spatial heterogeneity in lung cancer. The time point: sample taken at primary tumor resection. The antigens of these receptors remain unknown. MiXCR, applied by TCRdb to the 5' RACE reads, yields one record per CDR3 protein. The sample lists about 9,800 distinct CDR3 sequences, approximately 50% occurring once. Study conclusions and caveats: How many expanded intratumoral alpha and beta TCRs were present tracked the tumor mutation count, which was a count of nonsynonymous mutations.

Sample: lung tumor tissue, taken at surgery. These receptor sequences come from a female donor with early-stage non-small cell lung cancer.

The sample holds a few counts of this clonotype. Within a library made for alpha chains, this beta chain is off target, and its count is uninformative. The V gene is TRBV6-1, the J gene TRBJ1-5, with 8 nucleotides matching TRBD1. Unmatched junction bases numbered 9, after V lost 8 bases and J lost 3 bases. This CDR3 contains 15 residues. CDR1 and CDR2 from the germline V gene are MNHNS and SASEGT. The CDR3 DNA reads TGTGCCAGCCTTACACAGGGGGGGCCCAATCAGCCCCAGCATTTT. Amino acid sequence: CASLTQGGPNQPQHF.

In regard to this clonotype: The size of this beta chain means little, since it is a stray read in a library made for alpha chains. CDR3 residues: CAWSWGVGYEQYF. CDR3 DNA sequence: TGTGCCTGGAGTTGGGGCGTCGGCTACGAGCAGTACTTC. The V and J genes are TRBV30 and TRBJ2-7; perhaps TRBD1 as D (5 bases). V dropped 2 bases and J dropped 3 bases, with 11 bases sitting between them. Germline values: CDR1 GTSNPN, CDR2 SVGIG (reference sequence). The CDR3 length is 13 residues.

This clonotype appeared a single time. A library made for alpha chains picked up this beta chain off target, so its size means little. The rearrangement links TRBV4-3 to TRBJ2-2; D might be TRBD2 (5 bases). CDR3 size: 14 residues. V shed 2 bases and J shed 8 bases, with 12 bases lying between them. Germline V gene data show CDR1 as LGHNA and CDR2 as YSLEER. The CDR3 region is CASSQTRARGELFF. The CDR3 DNA reads TGCGCCAGCAGCCAAACTAGGGCGAGAGGGGAGCTGTTTTTT.

This clonotype came up a few times. The library was prepared for alpha chains; this beta chain is a stray read, so its frequency means little. V usage is TRBV28 and J usage is TRBJ1-2, with D possibly matching TRBD1 (5 bases). This CDR3 is built from 15 residues. The V end was cut by 4 bases, the J end by 1 base, with 13 bases between. CDR1 is MDHEN, CDR2 SYDVKM, per germline. The CDR3 DNA follows: TGTGCCAGCAGTTCGGGGGGTTATGATAACTATGGCTACACCTTC. Amino acids: CASSSGGYDNYGYTF.

Regarding this clonotype: The library was designed around alpha chains, so this beta chain is a stray read whose abundance carries little weight. The genes are TRBV15 and TRBJ2-5; TRBD1 matches 7 bases. The J segment lost 2 bases and the V segment lost 1 base, leaving 7 bases of the junction unmatched. Germline V lookup: CDR1 LNHNV, CDR2 YYDKDF (reference sequence). This CDR3 region has 16 residues. The CDR3 loop is CATSRAYRGRQETQYF. CDR3 coding DNA: TGTGCCACCAGCAGAGCCTACAGGGGACGGCAAGAGACCCAGTACTTC.

In its sample, this clonotype is large. This beta chain represents an off-target read in a library built for alpha chains; its size is of limited meaning. The chain couples TRBV7-8 to TRBJ2-3; 10 bases are shared with TRBD2. The length of the CDR3 is 17 residues. V shed 8 bases and J 2 bases; nucleotides not matched to a gene: 13. Germline values: CDR1 SGHVS, CDR2 FQNEAQ. CDR3 DNA sequence: TGTGCCAGCCTTCTAGCGGGGGCTCAGAGTATCACAGATACGCAGTATTTT. This gives the protein CASLLAGAQSITDTQYF. Full variable domain (outside the CDR3, taken from reference TRBV7-8 and TRBJ2-3): GAGVSQSPRYKVAKRGQDVALRCDPISGHVSLFWYQQALGQGPEFLTYFQNEAQLDKSGLPSDRFFAERPEGSVSTLKIQRTQQEDSAVYLCASLLAGAQSITDTQYFGPGTRLTVL.